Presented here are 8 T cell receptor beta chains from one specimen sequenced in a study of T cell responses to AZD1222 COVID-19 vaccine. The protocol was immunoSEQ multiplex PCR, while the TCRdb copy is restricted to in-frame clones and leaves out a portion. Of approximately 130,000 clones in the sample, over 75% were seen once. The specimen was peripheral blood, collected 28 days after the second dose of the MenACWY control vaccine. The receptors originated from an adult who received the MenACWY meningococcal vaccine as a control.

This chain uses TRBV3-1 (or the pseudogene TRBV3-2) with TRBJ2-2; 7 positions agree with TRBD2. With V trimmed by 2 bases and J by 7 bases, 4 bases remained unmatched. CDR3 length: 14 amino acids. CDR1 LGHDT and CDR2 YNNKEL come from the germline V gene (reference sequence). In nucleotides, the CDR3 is TGTGCCAGCAGCCAACCCGGGGAGGGCGGGGAGCTGTTTTTT. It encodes CASSQPGEGGELFF.

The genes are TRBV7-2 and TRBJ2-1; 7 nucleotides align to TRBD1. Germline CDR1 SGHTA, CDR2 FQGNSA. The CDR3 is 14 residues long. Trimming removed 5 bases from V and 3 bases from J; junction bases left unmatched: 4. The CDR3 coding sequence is TGTGCCAGCAGCCTAGGGACAGTCTACAATGAGCAGTTCTTC. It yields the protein CASSLGTVYNEQFF.

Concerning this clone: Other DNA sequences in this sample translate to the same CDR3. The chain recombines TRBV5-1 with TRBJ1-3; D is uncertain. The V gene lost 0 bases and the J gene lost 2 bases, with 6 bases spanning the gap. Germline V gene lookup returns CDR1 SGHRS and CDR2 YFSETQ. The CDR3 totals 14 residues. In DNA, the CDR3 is TGCGCCAGCAGCTTGGGAGGTACTGGAAACACCATATATTTT. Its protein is CASSLGGTGNTIYF.

CDR3 in DNA: TGTGCCAGCAGTCCCGGTTCTCCATCTAACTATGGCTACACCTTC. Protein product: CASSPGSPSNYGYTF. V is TRBV28 and J is TRBJ1-2; D is undetermined. Trimming left V 5 bases short and J 0 bases short, with 13 bases between. Per the germline V gene, CDR1 is MDHEN and CDR2 is SYDVKM. The CDR3 loop spans 15 amino acids.

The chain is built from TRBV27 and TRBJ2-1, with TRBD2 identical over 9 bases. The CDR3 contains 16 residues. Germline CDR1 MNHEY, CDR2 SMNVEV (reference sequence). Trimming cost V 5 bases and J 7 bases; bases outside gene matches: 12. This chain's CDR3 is CASSLAGRVFGNEQFF. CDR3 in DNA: TGTGCCAGCAGTCTAGCGGGGAGAGTCTTTGGAAATGAGCAGTTCTTC.

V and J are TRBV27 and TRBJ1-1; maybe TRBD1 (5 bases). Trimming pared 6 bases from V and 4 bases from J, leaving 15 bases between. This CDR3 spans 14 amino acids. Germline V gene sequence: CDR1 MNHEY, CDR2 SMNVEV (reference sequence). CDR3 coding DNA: TGTGCCAGCAGACTGGGGGGGAGTGGCACTGAAGCTTTCTTT. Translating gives CASRLGGSGTEAFF.

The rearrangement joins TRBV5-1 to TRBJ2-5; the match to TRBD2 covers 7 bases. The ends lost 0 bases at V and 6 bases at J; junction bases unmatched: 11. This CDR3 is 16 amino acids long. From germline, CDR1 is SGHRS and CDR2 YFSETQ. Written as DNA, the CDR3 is TGCGCCAGCAGCTTGGCTCTAGCGGCCACTCGTAAGACCCAGTACTTC. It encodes CASSLALAATRKTQYF.

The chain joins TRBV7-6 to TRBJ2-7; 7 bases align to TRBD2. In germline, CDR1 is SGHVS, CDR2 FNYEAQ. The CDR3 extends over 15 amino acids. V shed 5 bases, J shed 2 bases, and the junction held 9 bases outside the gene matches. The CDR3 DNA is TGTGCCAGCAGCCCGAGTAGTCGGGGGGCCTACGAGCAGTACGTC. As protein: CASSPSSRGAYEQYV.